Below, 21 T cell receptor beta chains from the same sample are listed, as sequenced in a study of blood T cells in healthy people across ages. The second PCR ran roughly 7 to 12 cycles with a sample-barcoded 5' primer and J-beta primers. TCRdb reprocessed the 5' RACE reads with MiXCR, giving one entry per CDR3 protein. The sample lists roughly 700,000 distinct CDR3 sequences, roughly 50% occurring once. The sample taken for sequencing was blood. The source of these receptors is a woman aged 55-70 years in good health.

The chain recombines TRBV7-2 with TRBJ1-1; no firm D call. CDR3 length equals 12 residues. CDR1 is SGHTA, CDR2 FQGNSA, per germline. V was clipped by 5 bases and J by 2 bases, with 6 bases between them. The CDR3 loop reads CASSTRNTEAFF. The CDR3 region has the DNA TGTGCCAGCAGCACCAGAAACACTGAAGCTTTCTTT.

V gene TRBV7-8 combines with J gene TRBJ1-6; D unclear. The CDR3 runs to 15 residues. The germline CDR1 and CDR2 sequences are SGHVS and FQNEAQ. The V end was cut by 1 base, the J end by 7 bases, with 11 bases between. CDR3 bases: TGTGCCAGCAGCTTAGGAGCAGGAGCAAATTCACCCCTCCACTTT. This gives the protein CASSLGAGANSPLHF.

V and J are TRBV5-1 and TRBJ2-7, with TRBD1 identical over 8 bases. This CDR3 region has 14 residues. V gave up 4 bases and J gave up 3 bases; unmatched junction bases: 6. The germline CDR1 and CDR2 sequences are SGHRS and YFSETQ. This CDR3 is CASSDRGLGYEQYF. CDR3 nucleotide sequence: TGCGCCAGCAGCGACAGGGGATTAGGCTACGAGCAGTACTTC.

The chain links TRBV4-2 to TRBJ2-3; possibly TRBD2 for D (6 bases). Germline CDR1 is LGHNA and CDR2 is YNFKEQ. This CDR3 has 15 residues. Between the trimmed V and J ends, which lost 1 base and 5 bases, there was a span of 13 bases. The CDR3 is CASSQASVGEDTQYF. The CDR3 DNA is TGTGCCAGCAGCCAAGCTAGCGTGGGGGAAGATACGCAGTATTTT.

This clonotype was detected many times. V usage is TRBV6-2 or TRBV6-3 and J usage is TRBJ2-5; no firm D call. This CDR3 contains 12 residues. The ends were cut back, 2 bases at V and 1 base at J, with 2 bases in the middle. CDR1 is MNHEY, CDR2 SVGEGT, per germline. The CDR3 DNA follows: TGTGCCAGCAGTTACCCCCAAGAGACCCAGTACTTC. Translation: CASSYPQETQYF.

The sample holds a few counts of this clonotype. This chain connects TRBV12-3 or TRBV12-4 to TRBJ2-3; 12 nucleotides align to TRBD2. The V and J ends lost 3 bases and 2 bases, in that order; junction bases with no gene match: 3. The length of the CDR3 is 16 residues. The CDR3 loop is CASSFRLAGVTDTQYF. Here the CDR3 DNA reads TGTGCCAGCAGTTTCCGACTAGCGGGAGTCACAGATACGCAGTATTTT.

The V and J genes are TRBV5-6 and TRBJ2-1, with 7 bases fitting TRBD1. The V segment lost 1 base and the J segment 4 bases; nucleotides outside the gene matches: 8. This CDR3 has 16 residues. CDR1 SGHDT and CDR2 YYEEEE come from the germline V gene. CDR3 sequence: CASSLTGANIYNEQFF. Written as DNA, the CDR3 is TGTGCCAGCAGCTTGACAGGGGCGAATATTTACAATGAGCAGTTCTTC.

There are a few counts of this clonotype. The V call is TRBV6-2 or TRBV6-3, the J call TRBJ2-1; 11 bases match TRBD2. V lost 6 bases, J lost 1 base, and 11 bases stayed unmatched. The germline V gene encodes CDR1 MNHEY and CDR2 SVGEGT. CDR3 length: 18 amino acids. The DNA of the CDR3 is TGTGCCAGCAGCTGGAAGGGACTAGCGGAGACGTCCTACAATGAGCAGTTCTTC. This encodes CASSWKGLAETSYNEQFF.

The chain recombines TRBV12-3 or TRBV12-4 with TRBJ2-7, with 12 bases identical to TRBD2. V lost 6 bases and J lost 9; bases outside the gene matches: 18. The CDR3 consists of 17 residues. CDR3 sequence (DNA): TGTGCCAGCAGCAACCGACTAGCGGGAGATAGAAGTACGGGGCAGTACTTC. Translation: CASSNRLAGDRSTGQYF.

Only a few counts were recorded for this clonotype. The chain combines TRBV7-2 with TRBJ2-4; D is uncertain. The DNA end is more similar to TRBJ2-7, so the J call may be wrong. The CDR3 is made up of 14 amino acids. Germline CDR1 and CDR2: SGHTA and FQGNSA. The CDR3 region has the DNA TGTGCCAGCAGCTTAGCGCTTCGCGATTACGAGCAGTACTTC. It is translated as CASSLALRDYEQYF.

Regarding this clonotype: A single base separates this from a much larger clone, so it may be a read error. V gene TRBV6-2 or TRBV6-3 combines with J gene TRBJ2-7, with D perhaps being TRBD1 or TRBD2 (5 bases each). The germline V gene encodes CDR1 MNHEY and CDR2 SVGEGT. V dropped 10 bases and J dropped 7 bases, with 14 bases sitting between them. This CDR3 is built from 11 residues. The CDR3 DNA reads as TGTGCCACGGACGGGACCAATGAGCAGTACTTC. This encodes CATDGTNEQYF.

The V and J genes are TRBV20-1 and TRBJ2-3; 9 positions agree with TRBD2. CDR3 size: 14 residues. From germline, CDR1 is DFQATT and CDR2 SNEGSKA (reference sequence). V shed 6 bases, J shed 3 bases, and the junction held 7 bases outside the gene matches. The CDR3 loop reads CSAEAGGGTDTQYF. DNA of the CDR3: TGCAGTGCGGAAGCGGGAGGAGGGACAGATACGCAGTATTTT.

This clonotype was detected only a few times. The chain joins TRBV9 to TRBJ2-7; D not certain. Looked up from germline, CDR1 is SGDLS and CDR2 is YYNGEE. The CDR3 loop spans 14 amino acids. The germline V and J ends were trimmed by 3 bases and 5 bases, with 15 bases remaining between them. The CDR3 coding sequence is TGTGCCAGCAGCGCCCGGTGGCAGGCCCACGAGCAGTACTTC. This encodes CASSARWQAHEQYF.

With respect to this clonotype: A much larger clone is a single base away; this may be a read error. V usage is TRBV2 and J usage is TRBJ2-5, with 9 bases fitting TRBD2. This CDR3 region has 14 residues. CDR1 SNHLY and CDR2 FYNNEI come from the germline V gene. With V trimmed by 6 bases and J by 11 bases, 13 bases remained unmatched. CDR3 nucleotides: TGTGCCAGCAGGGCCGGGACTAGCTACAATGAGCAGTACTTC. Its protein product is CASRAGTSYNEQYF.

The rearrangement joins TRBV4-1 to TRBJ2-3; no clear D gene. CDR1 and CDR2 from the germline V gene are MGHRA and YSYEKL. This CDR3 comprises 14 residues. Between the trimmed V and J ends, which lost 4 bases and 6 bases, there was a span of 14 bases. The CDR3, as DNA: TGCGCCAGCAGCCCCGGTCCCCTCGGGGATACGCAGTATTTT. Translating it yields CASSPGPLGDTQYF.

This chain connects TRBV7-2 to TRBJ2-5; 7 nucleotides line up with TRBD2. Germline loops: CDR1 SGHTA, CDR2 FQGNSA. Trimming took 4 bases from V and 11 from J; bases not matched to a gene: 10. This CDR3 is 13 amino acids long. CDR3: CASSYGEVGGQYF. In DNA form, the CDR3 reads TGTGCCAGCAGCTATGGGGAGGTGGGAGGGCAGTACTTC.

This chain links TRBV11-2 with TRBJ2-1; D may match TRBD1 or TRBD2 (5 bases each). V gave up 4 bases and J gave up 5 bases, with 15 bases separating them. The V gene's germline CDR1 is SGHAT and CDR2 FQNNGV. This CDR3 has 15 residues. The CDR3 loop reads CASSYGGPADNEQFF. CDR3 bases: TGTGCCAGCAGCTATGGGGGACCCGCCGACAATGAGCAGTTCTTC.

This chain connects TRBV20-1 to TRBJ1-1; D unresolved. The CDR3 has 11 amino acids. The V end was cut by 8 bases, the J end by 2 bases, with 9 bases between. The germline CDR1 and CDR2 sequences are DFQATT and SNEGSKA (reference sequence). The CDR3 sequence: CSLGLNTEAFF. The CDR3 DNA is TGCAGTCTAGGACTTAACACTGAAGCTTTCTTT.

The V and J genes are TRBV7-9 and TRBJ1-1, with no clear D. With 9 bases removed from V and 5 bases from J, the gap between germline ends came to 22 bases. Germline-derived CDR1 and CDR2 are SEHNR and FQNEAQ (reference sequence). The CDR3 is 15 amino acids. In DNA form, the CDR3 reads TGTGCCAGTGACCTCGGGCAGGCCCTGGGTACTGAAGCTTTCTTT. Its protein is CASDLGQALGTEAFF.

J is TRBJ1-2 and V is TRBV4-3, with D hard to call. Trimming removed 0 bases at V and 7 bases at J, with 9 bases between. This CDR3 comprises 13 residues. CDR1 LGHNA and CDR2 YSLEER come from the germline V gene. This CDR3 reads CASSQETGRGYTF. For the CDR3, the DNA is TGCGCCAGCAGCCAAGAAACCGGGCGTGGCTACACCTTC.

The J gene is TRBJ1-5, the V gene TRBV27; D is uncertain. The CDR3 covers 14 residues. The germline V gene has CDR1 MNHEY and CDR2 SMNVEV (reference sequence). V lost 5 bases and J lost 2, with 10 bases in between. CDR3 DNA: TGTGCCAGCAGTCCCCGGGCGGGCAATCAGCCCCAGCATTTT. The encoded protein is CASSPRAGNQPQHF.